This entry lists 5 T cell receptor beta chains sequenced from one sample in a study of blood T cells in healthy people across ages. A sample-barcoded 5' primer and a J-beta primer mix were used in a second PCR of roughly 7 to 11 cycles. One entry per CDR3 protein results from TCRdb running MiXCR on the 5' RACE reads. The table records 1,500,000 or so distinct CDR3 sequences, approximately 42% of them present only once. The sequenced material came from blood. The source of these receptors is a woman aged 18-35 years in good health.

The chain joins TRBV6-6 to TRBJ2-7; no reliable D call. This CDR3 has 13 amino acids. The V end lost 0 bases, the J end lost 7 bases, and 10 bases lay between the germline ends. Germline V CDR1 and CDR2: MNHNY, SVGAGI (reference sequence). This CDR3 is CASSYSAVGEQYF. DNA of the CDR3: TGTGCCAGCAGTTACTCGGCGGTGGGGGAGCAGTACTTC.

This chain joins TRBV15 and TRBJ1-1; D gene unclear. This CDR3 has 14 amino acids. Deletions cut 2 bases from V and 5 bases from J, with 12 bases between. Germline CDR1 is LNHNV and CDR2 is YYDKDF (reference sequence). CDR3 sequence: CATSRPPLGTEAFF. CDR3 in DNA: TGTGCCACCAGCAGACCTCCCCTAGGTACTGAAGCTTTCTTT. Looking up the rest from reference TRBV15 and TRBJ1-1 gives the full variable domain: DAMVIQNPRYQVTQFGKPVTLSCSQTLNHNVMYWYQQKSSQAPKLLFHYYDKDFNNEADTPDNFQSRRPNTSFCFLDIRSPGLGDTAMYLCATSRPPLGTEAFFGQGTRLTVV.

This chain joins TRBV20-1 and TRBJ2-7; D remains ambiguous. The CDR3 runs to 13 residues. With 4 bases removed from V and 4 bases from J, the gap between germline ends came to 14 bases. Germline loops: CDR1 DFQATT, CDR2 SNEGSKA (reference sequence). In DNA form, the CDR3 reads TGCAGTGCTACAGAGGAGATGGGTTACGAGCAGTACTTC. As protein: CSATEEMGYEQYF.

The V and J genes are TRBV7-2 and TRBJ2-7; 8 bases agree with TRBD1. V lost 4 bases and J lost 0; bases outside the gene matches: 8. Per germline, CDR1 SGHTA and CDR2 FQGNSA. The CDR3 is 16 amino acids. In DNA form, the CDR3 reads TGTGCCAGCAGCTATTTACTCACAGGGGGCTCCTACGAGCAGTACTTC. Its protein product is CASSYLLTGGSYEQYF.

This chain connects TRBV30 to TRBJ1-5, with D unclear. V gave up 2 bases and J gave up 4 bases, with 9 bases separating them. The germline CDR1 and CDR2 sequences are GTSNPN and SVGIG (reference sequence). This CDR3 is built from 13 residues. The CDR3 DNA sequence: TGTGCCTGGAGTCGGCAGACTAATCAGCCCCAGCATTTT. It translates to CAWSRQTNQPQHF.